This section outlines one T cell receptor (beta chain) sequence together with its context. Enrollment of patients from Seattle took place during active infection, with longitudinal follow-up. The CDR3 length is 11 residues. CDR1 is DFQATT, CDR2 SNEGSKA, per germline (reference sequence). These data belong to a study of blood T cell repertoires in COVID-19. Study at large: Donors in the United States, Italy and Spain gave samples during acute or convalescent COVID-19. T cells, B-cell-depleted T cells, or PBMCs provided the cDNA or gDNA that served as material.

Per the original data handling: Nucleated cell counts were estimated from reference gene primer amplification. Measured with immunoSEQ multiplex PCR; TCRdb has only the in-frame clones, and not every one. That table supplies the V and J calls and clone size; D and trimming were determined from the DNA. The sample lists about 110,000 clones, about 82% occurring once. The V gene is TRBV20-1, the J gene TRBJ1-1; D remains unclear. This TCR was recovered from an elderly man with COVID-19, enrolled during active disease. Sequencing was carried out using peripheral blood. The CDR3 loop is CSTYVNTEAFF. The CDR3 DNA reads as TGCAGCACTTACGTGAACACTGAAGCTTTCTTT.